What follows are 7 T cell receptor beta chains derived from one specimen sequenced in a study of blood T cell repertoires in COVID-19 (dated by TCRdb to the early 2020s). Receptors were amplified or captured by the immunoSEQ multiplex PCR assay. TCRdb limited this immuneACCESS table to in-frame rearrangements with V and J called. A share of clones is missing; checked studies link under half to unresolved V genes, and the rest is unexplained. In this sample the table shows about 210,000 clones, around 80% of which occur a single time. The ten largest clones add up to roughly 8% of the sample. Input material: peripheral blood. The receptors stem from a woman in her fifties or sixties with COVID-19, enrolled during active disease.

This chain connects TRBV18 to TRBJ1-4; no clear D. CDR1 KGHSH and CDR2 LQKENI come from the germline V gene. V lost 2 bases, J lost 5 bases, and 15 bases lay in between. This CDR3 is 16 amino acids long. The CDR3 is CASSPERVKKNEKLFF. Here the CDR3 DNA reads TGTGCCAGCTCACCAGAACGGGTCAAAAAAAATGAAAAACTGTTTTTT.

J is TRBJ1-2 and V is TRBV28; TRBD1 might be the D (5 bases). The germline CDR1 and CDR2 sequences are MDHEN and SYDVKM. This CDR3 region has 13 residues. Trimming removed 8 bases at V and 0 bases at J, with 10 bases between. The CDR3, as DNA: TGTGCCAGCGCCCAAGGGGCTAACTATGGCTACACCTTC. Translating gives CASAQGANYGYTF.

About this clone: At the DNA level, this CDR3 is encoded by other sequences in the same sample as well. This chain uses TRBV7-9 with TRBJ2-1, with TRBD1 matching 7 bases. The CDR3 is 12 amino acids. J lost 6 bases, V lost 7 bases, and 3 bases had no gene match. Per germline, CDR1 SEHNR and CDR2 FQNEAQ (reference sequence). CDR3: CASNPGGNEQFF. Here the CDR3 DNA reads TGTGCCAGCAATCCAGGGGGCAATGAGCAGTTCTTC. The whole variable domain, remainder taken from reference TRBV7-9 and TRBJ2-1, is DTGVSQNPRHKITKRGQNVTFRCDPISEHNRLYWYRQTLGQGPEFLTYFQNEAQLEKSRLLSDRFSAERPKGSFSTLEIQRTEQGDSAMYLCASNPGGNEQFFGPGTRLTVL.

This clone was counted a few times. The chain joins TRBV7-3 to TRBJ2-2; no reliable D call. The CDR3 is 14 amino acids. Trimming took 4 bases from V and 4 from J, leaving 10 bases between them. The germline CDR1 and CDR2 sequences are SGHTA and FQGTGA. CDR3 loop: CASSSSVLTGELFF. CDR3 nucleotide sequence: TGTGCCAGCAGCTCCTCCGTCCTCACCGGGGAGCTGTTTTTT.

This clone was detected many times. This sequence joins TRBV11-2 and TRBJ2-7; D remains ambiguous. Per germline, CDR1 SGHAT and CDR2 FQNNGV. V lost 1 base and J lost 4, with 8 bases in between. The CDR3 is made up of 13 amino acids. CDR3 loop: CASSLGKAYEQYF. Written as DNA, the CDR3 is TGTGCCAGCAGCTTAGGAAAAGCGTACGAGCAGTACTTC.

Only one count was recorded for this clone. The V gene is TRBV7-3, the J gene TRBJ2-7, with 7 bases matching TRBD2. Germline-derived CDR1 and CDR2 are SGHTA and FQGTGA. The CDR3 is made up of 16 amino acids. J lost 0 bases, V lost 3 bases, and 8 bases had no gene match. CDR3 protein: CASSFRSGEYSYEQYV. DNA for the CDR3: TGTGCCAGCAGCTTTAGGAGCGGGGAATACTCCTACGAGCAGTACGTC.

This clone has a handful of counts. The chain is built from TRBV7-2 and TRBJ2-7; tentatively, D is TRBD1 (5 bases). The CDR3 contains 14 residues. Between the trimmed V and J ends, which lost 3 bases and 3 bases, there was a span of 12 bases. The germline V gene encodes CDR1 SGHTA and CDR2 FQGNSA. CDR3 nucleotides: TGTGCCAGCAGCTTGGTCAGGGCTGGCTACGAGCAGTACTTC. This gives the protein CASSLVRAGYEQYF.